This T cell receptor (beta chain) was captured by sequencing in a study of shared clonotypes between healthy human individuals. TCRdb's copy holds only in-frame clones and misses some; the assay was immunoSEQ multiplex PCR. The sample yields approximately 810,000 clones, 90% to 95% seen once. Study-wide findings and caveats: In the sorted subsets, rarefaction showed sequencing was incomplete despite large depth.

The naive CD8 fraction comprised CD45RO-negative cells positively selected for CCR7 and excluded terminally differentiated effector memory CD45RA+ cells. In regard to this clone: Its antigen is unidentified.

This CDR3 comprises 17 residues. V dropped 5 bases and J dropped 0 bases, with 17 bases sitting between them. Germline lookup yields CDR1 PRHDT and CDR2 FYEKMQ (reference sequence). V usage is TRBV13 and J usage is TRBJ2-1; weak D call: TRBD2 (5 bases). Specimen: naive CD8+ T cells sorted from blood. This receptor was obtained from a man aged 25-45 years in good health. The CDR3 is CASSEGLPGSSYNEQFF. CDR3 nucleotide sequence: TGTGCCAGCAGCGAGGGTTTACCCGGTAGCTCCTACAATGAGCAGTTCTTC. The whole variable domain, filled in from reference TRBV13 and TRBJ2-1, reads AAGVIQSPRHLIKEKRETATLKCYPIPRHDTVYWYQQGPGQDPQFLISFYEKMQSDKGSIPDRFSAQQFSDYHSELNMSSLELGDSALYFCASSEGLPGSSYNEQFFGPGTRLTVL.